The sequence of this TCR beta chain was determined in a study of blood T cell repertoires in COVID-19. The V gene's germline CDR1 is SGHRS and CDR2 YFSETQ. The CDR3 is made up of 15 amino acids. The V end lost 0 bases, the J end lost 3 bases, and 10 bases lay between the germline ends. TCRdb's copy holds only in-frame clones and misses some; the assay was immunoSEQ multiplex PCR. The table includes some 83,000 clones, 87% detected once. The chain joins TRBV5-1 to TRBJ1-3, with D possibly being TRBD1 (5 bases). The TCR sequence derives from a woman older than 75 with active or convalescent COVID-19. Sequencing was carried out using peripheral blood. The CDR3 loop reads CASSLDGAVGNTIYF. CDR3 nucleotide sequence: TGCGCCAGCAGCTTGGATGGGGCCGTTGGAAACACCATATATTTT.